Each of the 15 T cell receptor beta chains below was sequenced from the same sample in a study of T cells in pancreatic ductal adenocarcinoma. Clones were read by immunoSEQ multiplex PCR, and TCRdb kept only the in-frame ones, dropping some. In the table there are roughly 17,000 clones, approximately 91% of which are singletons. Selected pancreatic ductal adenocarcinoma patients had undergone surgery without neoadjuvant therapy. The specimen sequenced was PBMCs. The receptors here all came from a human donor with pancreatic ductal adenocarcinoma.

J is TRBJ2-7 and V is TRBV11-3; D gene ambiguous. CDR1 and CDR2 from the germline V gene are SGHNT and YENEEA. Between the trimmed V and J ends, which lost 5 bases and 0 bases, there was a span of 14 bases. There are 15 residues in the CDR3. CDR3 DNA: TGTGCCAGCAGCCCCCCGCGGTTCGACTCCTACGAGCAGTACTTC. Protein product: CASSPPRFDSYEQYF.

V and J are TRBV2 and TRBJ1-5, with D possibly TRBD1 on 5 matching bases. Germline V gene lookup returns CDR1 SNHLY and CDR2 FYNNEI. The ends were cut back, 8 bases at V and 7 bases at J, with 9 bases in the middle. The length of the CDR3 is 11 residues. This CDR3 is CASGQGQPQHF. For the CDR3, the DNA is TGTGCCAGCGGCCAGGGACAGCCCCAGCATTTT. Full variable domain (remainder filled in from reference TRBV2 and TRBJ1-5): EPEVTQTPSHQVTQMGQEVILRCVPISNHLYFYWYRQILGQKVEFLVSFYNNEISEKSEIFDDQFSVERPDGSNFTLKIRSTKLEDSAMYFCASGQGQPQHFGDGTRLSIL.

The chain couples TRBV5-1 to TRBJ2-3; TRBD2 might be the D (5 bases). V lost 0 bases and J lost 4, with 6 bases in between. Germline assignment: CDR1 SGHRS and CDR2 YFSETQ. CDR3 length: 13 residues. The DNA for the CDR3 is TGCGCCAGCAGCTTGGGGGGAGCAGATACGCAGTATTTT. This codes for CASSLGGADTQYF.

The chain carries TRBV25-1 and TRBJ1-2; 8 bases fit TRBD1. Germline-derived CDR1 and CDR2 are MGHDK and SYGVNS. The CDR3 has 14 amino acids. Germline trimming cut 4 bases from V and 2 bases from J; bases unmatched to any gene: 3. The CDR3 here is CASSGTGRNYGYTF. CDR3 DNA: TGTGCCAGCAGTGGGACAGGGAGAAACTATGGCTACACCTTC.

The chain is built from TRBV2 and TRBJ2-7, with D possibly being TRBD1 (5 bases). Trimming removed 6 bases from V and 2 bases from J, with 14 bases in between. The CDR3 totals 14 residues. Germline assignment: CDR1 SNHLY and CDR2 FYNNEI. CDR3 loop: CASSRAQAPYEQYF. The CDR3 DNA sequence: TGTGCCAGCAGCCGTGCACAGGCCCCCTACGAGCAGTACTTC.

This rearrangement joins TRBV2 to TRBJ1-1; perhaps TRBD1 as D (6 bases). Germline CDR1 is SNHLY and CDR2 is FYNNEI. The CDR3 spans 15 residues. Trimming removed 6 bases from V and 5 bases from J, with 19 bases in between. CDR3 sequence: CASRKEGGGETEAFF. The CDR3 bases are TGTGCCAGCAGGAAAGAAGGGGGGGGCGAAACTGAAGCTTTCTTT.

This clone was recorded a few times. The chain recombines TRBV19 with TRBJ2-2; a weak D match, TRBD1 (6 bases). This CDR3 spans 13 amino acids. Germline V gene sequence: CDR1 LNHDA, CDR2 SQIVND (reference sequence). V dropped 8 bases and J dropped 3 bases, with 10 bases sitting between them. The CDR3 sequence: CASGQSDTGELFF. Written as DNA, the CDR3 is TGTGCCAGTGGACAGTCCGACACCGGGGAGCTGTTTTTT.

This clone was counted once. The chain couples TRBV7-9 to TRBJ2-2; TRBD2 might be the D (6 bases). This CDR3 comprises 16 residues. Trimming pared 6 bases from V and 6 bases from J, leaving 20 bases between. The germline V gene encodes CDR1 SEHNR and CDR2 FQNEAQ (reference sequence). The CDR3 DNA reads as TGTGCCAGCAGAGGGGCTAGCGCCAGTTTGGCCGGGGAGCTGTTTTTT. The encoded protein is CASRGASASLAGELFF.

The V call is TRBV7-9, the J call TRBJ2-1; 16 nucleotides line up with TRBD2. With 2 bases clipped from V and 1 base from J, the junction kept 5 bases outside the gene matches. Germline assignment: CDR1 SEHNR and CDR2 FQNEAQ (reference sequence). This CDR3 has 19 residues. The CDR3 DNA follows: TGTGCCAGCAGCTTACGCGGGACTAGCGGGGGGGCGTCCTACAATGAGCAGTTCTTC. Residues: CASSLRGTSGGASYNEQFF.

The chain employs TRBV10-1 and TRBJ1-1; D is undetermined. The CDR3 consists of 14 residues. From germline, CDR1 is WNHNN and CDR2 SYGVQD (reference sequence). Trimming pared 8 bases from V and 8 bases from J, leaving 21 bases between. The CDR3 DNA sequence: TGCGCCAGCCGCTATGGTCCGGGTCCCGGCGAAGCTTTCTTT. Translating gives CASRYGPGPGEAFF.

CDR3 protein: CASSLTGRATQYF. CDR3 DNA: TGTGCCAGCAGCTTGACAGGGCGAGCTACGCAGTATTTT. The chain combines TRBV5-6 with TRBJ2-3; TRBD1 might be the D (6 bases). This CDR3 has 13 amino acids. The germline CDR1 and CDR2 sequences are SGHDT and YYEEEE. The germline V and J ends were trimmed by 1 base and 8 bases, with 11 bases remaining between them.

The gene calls are TRBV4-2 and TRBJ2-1; the match to TRBD2 covers 9 bases. The V gene's germline CDR1 is LGHNA and CDR2 YNFKEQ. The CDR3 contains 16 residues. The J segment lost 8 bases and the V segment lost 0 bases, leaving 8 bases of the junction unmatched. CDR3 bases: TGTGCCAGCAGCCAAGATCTGGCGGGGGGGCATCATGAGCAGTTCTTC. Translating gives CASSQDLAGGHHEQFF.

The J gene is TRBJ2-7, the V gene TRBV10-3; 9 bases match TRBD1. The ends lost 3 bases at V and 3 bases at J; junction bases unmatched: 6. This CDR3 is 15 amino acids long. Germline CDR1 reads ENHRY; CDR2 reads SYGVKD. CDR3 DNA: TGTGCCATCAGTGATATAGGGACAGGGCACTACGAGCAGTACTTC. Translation: CAISDIGTGHYEQYF.

This rearrangement joins TRBV7-2 to TRBJ2-5, with 10 bases fitting TRBD1. CDR1 is SGHTA and CDR2 is FQGNSA in the germline V gene. CDR3 length: 15 residues. The V gene end was trimmed by 5 bases and the J gene end by 4 bases; junction bases not matched to a gene: 7. Here the CDR3 reads CASSPPGTGVETQYF. The CDR3 region has the DNA TGTGCCAGCAGCCCCCCCGGGACAGGGGTAGAGACCCAGTACTTC.

The gene calls are TRBV4-3 and TRBJ2-3, with 7 positions matching TRBD2. Germline V CDR1 and CDR2: LGHNA, YSLEER. With V trimmed by 0 bases and J by 4 bases, 10 bases remained unmatched. The CDR3 runs to 17 residues. As DNA, the CDR3 is TGCGCCAGCAGCCAAGAAGCGGGGCCCTCTTTATCAGATACGCAGTATTTT. It translates to CASSQEAGPSLSDTQYF.